This passage covers 19 T cell receptor beta chains from one sample sequenced in a study of early T cells in non-severe SARS-CoV-2 infection. TCRdb re-derived calls from the 5' RACE reads in MiXCR, one entry per CDR3 protein. The profile shows some 61,000 distinct CDR3 sequences, 8.7% of them singletons. Sequences were derived from whole blood, sampled at baseline. The receptor set was obtained from an adult who was a healthcare worker with PCR-confirmed SARS-CoV-2 infection or an uninfected control (not recorded which).

This clonotype was observed a handful of times. This chain joins TRBV2 and TRBJ2-3; 14 positions agree with TRBD2. V lost 8 bases to trimming and J lost 6 bases; unmatched junction nucleotides: 16. The CDR3 is made up of 18 amino acids. CDR1 SNHLY and CDR2 FYNNEI come from the germline V gene. The DNA for the CDR3 is TGTGCCAGCGAAAGAGGGACTAGCGGGGGCCCCCGCAGGGATACGCAGTATTTT. Its protein is CASERGTSGGPRRDTQYF. Complete variable domain (other parts from reference TRBV2 and TRBJ2-3): EPEVTQTPSHQVTQMGQEVILRCVPISNHLYFYWYRQILGQKVEFLVSFYNNEISEKSEIFDDQFSVERPDGSNFTLKIRSTKLEDSAMYFCASERGTSGGPRRDTQYFGPGTRLTVL.

This clonotype was detected ten times or more. The rearrangement uses TRBV19 and TRBJ2-7; TRBD2 agrees at 7 bases. Germline values: CDR1 LNHDA, CDR2 SQIVND (reference sequence). The J segment lost 2 bases and the V segment lost 8 bases, leaving 6 bases of the junction unmatched. This CDR3 is 13 amino acids long. As DNA, the CDR3 is TGTGCCAGTGCCTGGGGGAGGGCCTACGAGCAGTACTTC. Amino acid sequence: CASAWGRAYEQYF.

This clonotype was picked up many times. The chain couples TRBV4-2 to TRBJ2-1, with TRBD2 matching 9 bases. The V segment lost 0 bases and the J segment 1 base; nucleotides outside the gene matches: 4. The CDR3 is made up of 17 amino acids. Germline values: CDR1 LGHNA, CDR2 YNFKEQ. CDR3 nucleotide sequence: TGTGCCAGCAGCCAAGACGCTAGCGGGATATCCTACAATGAGCAGTTCTTC. Protein product: CASSQDASGISYNEQFF.

The sample holds a few counts of this clonotype. This chain uses TRBV12-3 or TRBV12-4 with TRBJ2-3; D is unresolved. Trimming took off 2 bases at V and 4 bases at J, with 7 bases between the two ends. The CDR3 contains 13 residues. CDR3 sequence reads: CASSLSVADTQYF. The CDR3 DNA follows: TGTGCCAGCAGTTTAAGTGTTGCAGATACGCAGTATTTT.

This clonotype has a count of ten or more. The V and J genes are TRBV5-1 and TRBJ2-2, with D tentatively TRBD2 (6 bases). Germline V CDR1 and CDR2: SGHRS, YFSETQ. V gave up 2 bases and J gave up 1 base, with 9 bases separating them. The CDR3 loop spans 15 amino acids. In DNA, the CDR3 is TGCGCCAGCAGCTTACGACTAGGGAACACCGGGGAGCTGTTTTTT. Translating it yields CASSLRLGNTGELFF.

This clonotype ranks as medium-sized (0.01 to 0.1%). This chain joins TRBV6-2 or TRBV6-3 and TRBJ2-1, with TRBD1 matching over 7 bases. CDR3 length equals 15 residues. Germline V gives CDR1 MNHEY, CDR2 SVGEGT. Trimming at V came to 6 bases and at J to 1 base, leaving 6 bases not matched to a gene. This chain's CDR3 is CASSPRDSSYNEQFF. The CDR3 nucleotides read TGTGCCAGCAGCCCCCGGGACAGTTCCTACAATGAGCAGTTCTTC.

This rearrangement joins TRBV11-1 to TRBJ2-2; 13 positions match TRBD2. This CDR3 has 18 residues. The junction had 9 bases not matched to a gene; V was cut back by 4 bases and J by 4 bases. Per the germline V gene, CDR1 is SGHAT and CDR2 is FQDESV (reference sequence). CDR3 coding DNA: TGTGCCAGCAGCTGGAAACTAGCGGGAGGGCCGAGCACCGGGGAGCTGTTTTTT. Residues: CASSWKLAGGPSTGELFF.

This clonotype was detected a few times. The V and J genes are TRBV12-5 and TRBJ2-1; no reliable D call. Germline-derived CDR1 and CDR2 are LGHNT and FRNRAP. Trimming stripped 4 bases from V and 8 bases from J, with 15 bases between. There are 14 residues in the CDR3. CDR3 sequence reads: CASGSSGPTYEQFF. The CDR3 DNA reads TGTGCTAGTGGTTCATCCGGGCCGACGTATGAGCAGTTCTTC.

This clonotype was recorded many times. This sequence joins TRBV7-9 and TRBJ2-7; D unclear. Deletions cut 3 bases from V and 4 bases from J, with 10 bases between. Germline V CDR1 and CDR2: SEHNR, FQNEAQ (reference sequence). This CDR3 is 13 amino acids long. Here the CDR3 reads CASSFQVSYEQYF. The CDR3 region has the DNA TGTGCCAGCAGCTTTCAGGTTTCATACGAGCAGTACTTC.

Note on this clonotype: This could be a read error, since a much larger clone is one nucleotide away. V usage is TRBV7-8 and J usage is TRBJ2-5; D gene unclear. CDR3 length: 14 residues. The germline CDR1 and CDR2 sequences are SGHVS and FQNEAQ. CDR3 DNA: TGTGTCAGCACCCCGACGGGCATCCAAGAGACCCAGTACTTC. This gives the protein CVSTPTGIQETQYF.

The chain carries TRBV12-3 or TRBV12-4 and TRBJ2-3; TRBD2 matches 10 bases. This CDR3 is built from 16 residues. V lost 0 bases and J lost 4; bases outside the gene matches: 4. CDR3 coding DNA: TGTGCCAGCAGTTTAGCGCTAGCGGGAGCATCAGATACGCAGTATTTT. Amino acids: CASSLALAGASDTQYF.

This clonotype was picked up a small number of times. The chain employs TRBV11-2 and TRBJ2-5; D is unresolved. The CDR3 loop spans 15 amino acids. Germline V gives CDR1 SGHAT, CDR2 FQNNGV. V was cut by 0 bases and J by 7 bases, with 15 bases left in between. The CDR3 DNA sequence: TGTGCCAGCAGCTTAGATACGGCTCCTGCCGGGACCCAGTACTTC. It yields the protein CASSLDTAPAGTQYF.

This clonotype occurred many times. The genes are TRBV4-2 and TRBJ2-7, with 7 bases aligning to TRBD2. The CDR3 has 15 residues. The junction had 4 bases not matched to a gene; V was cut back by 1 base and J by 1 base. Per the germline V gene, CDR1 is LGHNA and CDR2 is YNFKEQ. In DNA, the CDR3 is TGTGCCAGCAGCCAAGGCGGGGGTTTTTCCTACGAGCAGTACTTC. Its translation: CASSQGGGFSYEQYF.

The chain is built from TRBV30 and TRBJ1-1, with a weak D call TRBD1 (5 bases). Between the trimmed V and J ends, which lost 4 bases and 4 bases, there was a span of 22 bases. The length of the CDR3 is 16 residues. The germline CDR1 and CDR2 sequences are GTSNPN and SVGIG (reference sequence). In DNA form, the CDR3 reads TGTGCCTGGAATAGCGGCTTGGGGGAAATCGGCACTGAAGCTTTCTTT. It encodes CAWNSGLGEIGTEAFF.

Details on this clonotype: Here the CDR3 omits its conserved ending phenylalanine or tryptophan, so a read error is the likely source. The chain couples TRBV6-5 to TRBJ2-7; D uncertain. V was clipped by 0 bases and J by 3 bases, with 9 bases between them. CDR1 MNHEY and CDR2 SVGAGI come from the germline V gene. CDR3 length: 14 amino acids. The CDR3, as DNA: TGTGCCAGCAGTTACTCGCCGGCGGTCTACGAGCAGTACCTC. Its protein product is CASSYSPAVYEQYL.

This clonotype was seen at least ten times. J is TRBJ2-5 and V is TRBV12-3 or TRBV12-4; 7 bases are a match to TRBD1. V was pared by 2 bases and J by 4 bases, with 4 bases of the junction left unmatched. CDR3 size: 14 residues. CDR3 region: CASSLTGAGETQYF. The DNA for the CDR3 is TGTGCCAGCAGTTTAACAGGGGCAGGAGAGACCCAGTACTTC.

This clonotype was picked up many times. The V and J genes are TRBV7-9 and TRBJ2-3; D uncertain. Germline lookup yields CDR1 SEHNR and CDR2 FQNEAQ (reference sequence). The CDR3 runs to 14 residues. Trimming stripped 4 bases from V and 0 bases from J, with 8 bases between. CDR3 sequence: CASSSVYSTDTQYF. Here the CDR3 DNA reads TGTGCCAGCAGCTCCGTGTATAGCACAGATACGCAGTATTTT.

In this sample, this clonotype turned up many times. This sequence joins TRBV6-2 or TRBV6-3 and TRBJ1-2; D uncertain. There are 13 residues in the CDR3. Trimming took 0 bases from V and 8 from J, leaving 10 bases between them. The germline V gene has CDR1 MNHEY and CDR2 SVGEGT. CDR3 amino acids: CASSYSGTPGYTF. In DNA, the CDR3 is TGTGCCAGCAGTTACTCTGGTACCCCCGGCTACACCTTC.

The chain joins TRBV10-3 to TRBJ2-1; the D is unclear. The germline gives CDR1 ENHRY, CDR2 SYGVKD. CDR3 length: 15 residues. The ends were cut back, 4 bases at V and 6 bases at J, with 16 bases in the middle. CDR3 loop: CAISGVGLVGNEQFF. The CDR3 DNA reads as TGTGCCATCAGTGGGGTTGGGCTTGTAGGCAATGAGCAGTTCTTC.